This record concerns one TCR beta chain sequence. There are 13 residues in the CDR3. Per germline, CDR1 SNHLY and CDR2 FYNNEI. Deletions cut 10 bases from V and 1 base from J, with 13 bases between. This sample was taken from a study of technical replicates of blood from several donors. Profiling relied on immunoSEQ multiplex PCR, and the TCRdb table lists in-frame clones only, not all of them. The profile shows 78,000 or so clones, approximately 89% of them singletons. The chain uses TRBV2 and TRBJ1-1, with D possibly being TRBD1 (5 bases). The sequencing sample was made of T cells isolated from PBMCs. This clonotype was obtained from a human donor in good health. The CDR3 DNA is TGTGCCACCAGGACAATGGAGAACACTGAAGCTTTCTTT. This encodes CATRTMENTEAFF.